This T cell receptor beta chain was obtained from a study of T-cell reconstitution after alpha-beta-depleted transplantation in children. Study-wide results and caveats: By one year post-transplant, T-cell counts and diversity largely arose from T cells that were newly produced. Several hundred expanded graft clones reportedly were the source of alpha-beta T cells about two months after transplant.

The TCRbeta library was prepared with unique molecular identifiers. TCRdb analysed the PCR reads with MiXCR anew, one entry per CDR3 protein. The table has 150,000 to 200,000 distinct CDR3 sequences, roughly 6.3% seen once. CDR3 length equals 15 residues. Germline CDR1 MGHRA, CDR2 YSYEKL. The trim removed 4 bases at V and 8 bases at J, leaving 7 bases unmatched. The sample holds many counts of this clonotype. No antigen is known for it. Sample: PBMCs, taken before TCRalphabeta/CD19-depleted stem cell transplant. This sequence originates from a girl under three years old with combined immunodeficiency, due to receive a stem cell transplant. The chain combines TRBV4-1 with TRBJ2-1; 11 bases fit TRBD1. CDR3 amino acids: CASSLRTGGFDEQFF. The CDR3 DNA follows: TGCGCCAGCAGCCTAAGGACAGGGGGCTTCGATGAGCAGTTCTTC.